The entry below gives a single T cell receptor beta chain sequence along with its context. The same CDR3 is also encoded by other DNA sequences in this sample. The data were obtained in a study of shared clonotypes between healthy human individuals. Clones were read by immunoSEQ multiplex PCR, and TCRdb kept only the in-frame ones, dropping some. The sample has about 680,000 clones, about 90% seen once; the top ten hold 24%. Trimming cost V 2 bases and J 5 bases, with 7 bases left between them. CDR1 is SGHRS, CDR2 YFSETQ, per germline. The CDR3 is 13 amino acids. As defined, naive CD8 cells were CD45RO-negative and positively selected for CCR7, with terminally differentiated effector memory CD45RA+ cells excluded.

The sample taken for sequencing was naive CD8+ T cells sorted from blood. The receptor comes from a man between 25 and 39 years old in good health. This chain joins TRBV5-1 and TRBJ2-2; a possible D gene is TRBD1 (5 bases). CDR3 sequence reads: CASSLAGTGELFF. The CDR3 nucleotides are TGCGCCAGCAGCTTAGCAGGGACCGGGGAGCTGTTTTTT.